This note documents a single T cell receptor (beta chain) sequence. This record belongs to a study of OX40 agonist ivuxolimab in advanced cancers. Across the study: Patients enrolled in dose escalation were diagnosed with hepatocellular carcinoma, melanoma, renal cell or head and neck cancer.

Only in-frame clones appear in the TCRdb table, and some are missing; sequencing was by immunoSEQ multiplex PCR. The sample lists 30,000 or so clones, 65% to 90% seen once, with over 25% in the top ten. V lost 5 bases to trimming and J lost 0 bases, with 8 bases between them. The CDR3 extends over 14 amino acids. Per the germline V gene, CDR1 is LNHDA and CDR2 is SQIVND (reference sequence). The sequenced sample was CD4+ or CD8+ T cells sorted from blood, obtained in a trial of the OX40 agonist ivuxolimab. V and J are TRBV19 and TRBJ1-3; D gene ambiguous. The sequence was obtained from an adult with an advanced solid tumor such as melanoma, head and neck, liver or kidney cancer. Here the CDR3 DNA reads TGTGCCAGTAGTGCGGGAGGCTCTGGAAACACCATATATTTT. Its translation is CASSAGGSGNTIYF.